These T cell receptor beta chains were read from a single sample in a study of T cells in Graves' hyperthyroidism and ophthalmopathy. From the multiplex PCR reads, TCRdb called clonotypes with MiXCR, one entry per CDR3 protein. The sample comprises 700,000 to 850,000 distinct CDR3 sequences, around 40% of which are singletons, and around a third rests with the top ten. Sequencing was performed on blood. These receptors were obtained from a woman in her thirties or forties with Graves' hyperthyroidism. CDR3s include the opening cysteine and the closing phenylalanine or tryptophan. The order of the fields is D gene, J gene, clone size, CDR3 length, V gene, CDR3 DNA, CDR3 protein. The D gene is left open where the match is weak. The size field is filled for only some rows; it gives once, few, many or a size class.

d_call: NA; j_call: TRBJ2-7; clone_size: few; cdr3_length: 13; v_call: TRBV10-3; cdr3_nt: TGTGCCATCAAAGGGGGGGGGAGCTACGAGCAGTACTTC; cdr3_aa: CAIKGGGSYEQYF
d_call: TRBD1; j_call: TRBJ1-6; clone_size: NA; cdr3_length: 19; v_call: TRBV5-4; cdr3_nt: TGTGCCAGCAGCTTGTTCGCCGGGACAGGGCTTTATAGCGTTTCACCCCTCCACTTT; cdr3_aa: CASSLFAGTGLYSVSPLHF
d_call: NA; j_call: TRBJ2-7; clone_size: NA; cdr3_length: 14; v_call: TRBV29-1; cdr3_nt: TGCAGCGCTAGATCCGACAGAGGCTTCGGGGAGCAGTACTTC; cdr3_aa: CSARSDRGFGEQYF
d_call: TRBD1; j_call: TRBJ2-5; clone_size: NA; cdr3_length: 16; v_call: TRBV10-3; cdr3_nt: TGTGCCATCAGTTCCGGGACAGGGGAAAGCCAAGAGACCCAGTACTTC; cdr3_aa: CAISSGTGESQETQYF
d_call: TRBD1; j_call: TRBJ2-5; clone_size: NA; cdr3_length: 13; v_call: TRBV20-1; cdr3_nt: TGCAGTGCTACCGGGACAGTTCAAGAGACCCAGTACTTC; cdr3_aa: CSATGTVQETQYF
d_call: NA; j_call: TRBJ2-7; clone_size: NA; cdr3_length: 12; v_call: TRBV2; cdr3_nt: TGTGCCAGCAGTGAAGGCTACAATGAGCAGTACTTC; cdr3_aa: CASSEGYNEQYF
d_call: TRBD1; j_call: TRBJ1-2; clone_size: few; cdr3_length: 16; v_call: TRBV6-5; cdr3_nt: TGTGCCAGCAGTGCGCACGGACAGGGGAGTAACTATGGCTACACCTTC; cdr3_aa: CASSAHGQGSNYGYTF
d_call: NA; j_call: TRBJ1-4; clone_size: many; cdr3_length: 15; v_call: TRBV7-2; cdr3_nt: TGTGCCAGCAGCTTAGATGTGAGGGCTAATGAAAAACTGTTTTTT; cdr3_aa: CASSLDVRANEKLFF
d_call: NA; j_call: TRBJ2-7; clone_size: NA; cdr3_length: 12; v_call: TRBV19; cdr3_nt: TGTGCCAACGCGGGACTCCAATACGAGCAGTACTTC; cdr3_aa: CANAGLQYEQYF
d_call: NA; j_call: TRBJ1-2; clone_size: few; cdr3_length: 12; v_call: TRBV3-1; cdr3_nt: TGTGCCAGCAGCCAAGATGTAAATGGCTACACCTTC; cdr3_aa: CASSQDVNGYTF
d_call: TRBD1; j_call: TRBJ2-2; clone_size: NA; cdr3_length: 16; v_call: TRBV20-1; cdr3_nt: TGCAGTGCCGCGGACAGGGAAAGGCAGGTCACCGGGGAGCTGTTTTTT; cdr3_aa: CSAADRERQVTGELFF
d_call: TRBD1; j_call: TRBJ2-7; clone_size: NA; cdr3_length: 12; v_call: TRBV7-9; cdr3_nt: TGTGCCAGCAGTCACTCCACCGGGACAGGGGTTTTC; cdr3_aa: CASSHSTGTGVF
d_call: NA; j_call: TRBJ2-6; clone_size: NA; cdr3_length: 17; v_call: TRBV2; cdr3_nt: TGTGCCAGCAGCCTCGAAGGGGCTGGCTCTGGGGCCAACGTCCTGACTTTC; cdr3_aa: CASSLEGAGSGANVLTF
d_call: NA; j_call: TRBJ1-2; clone_size: NA; cdr3_length: 16; v_call: TRBV6-1; cdr3_nt: TGTGCCAGCAGTACAAGAAGGGGGTCTACTAACTATGGCTACACCTTC; cdr3_aa: CASSTRRGSTNYGYTF
d_call: NA; j_call: TRBJ1-1; clone_size: NA; cdr3_length: 12; v_call: TRBV28; cdr3_nt: TGTGTCAGCAGTTCCACGAACACTGAAGCTTTCTTT; cdr3_aa: CVSSSTNTEAFF
d_call: NA; j_call: TRBJ1-6; clone_size: many; cdr3_length: 12; v_call: TRBV12-5; cdr3_nt: TGTGCTAGTGGTCAGGGTGATTCACCCCTCCACTTT; cdr3_aa: CASGQGDSPLHF
d_call: NA; j_call: TRBJ1-5; clone_size: NA; cdr3_length: 14; v_call: TRBV2; cdr3_nt: TGTGCCAGCCGATCCCAGGAAGCATCAGTGTCCCAGCATTTT; cdr3_aa: CASRSQEASVSQHF
d_call: TRBD2; j_call: TRBJ2-2; clone_size: many; cdr3_length: 16; v_call: TRBV12-3/TRBV12-4; cdr3_nt: TGTGCCAGCACCCCCCTAGGGGAGGGCCTGGCCGGGGAGCTGTTTTTT; cdr3_aa: CASTPLGEGLAGELFF
d_call: NA; j_call: TRBJ2-1; clone_size: once; cdr3_length: 13; v_call: TRBV7-9; cdr3_nt: TGTGCCAGCAGCCATATCCTCGGGGATGAGCAGTTCTTC; cdr3_aa: CASSHILGDEQFF
d_call: NA; j_call: TRBJ1-5; clone_size: few; cdr3_length: 14; v_call: TRBV20-1; cdr3_nt: TGCAGTGCTATGGAGGGGTCGGGGAATCAGCCCCAGCATTTT; cdr3_aa: CSAMEGSGNQPQHF
d_call: TRBD1; j_call: TRBJ1-6; clone_size: many; cdr3_length: 14; v_call: TRBV5-1; cdr3_nt: TGCGCCAGCAGCATGGACAGGGGAGGTTCACCCCTCCACTTT; cdr3_aa: CASSMDRGGSPLHF
d_call: TRBD1; j_call: TRBJ2-1; clone_size: NA; cdr3_length: 16; v_call: TRBV20-1; cdr3_nt: TGCAGTGCGGACAGGGGAAAATATTTCCTCTACAATGAGCAGTTCTTC; cdr3_aa: CSADRGKYFLYNEQFF
d_call: TRBD1; j_call: TRBJ1-5; clone_size: many; cdr3_length: 16; v_call: TRBV10-1; cdr3_nt: TGCGCCAGCAGGGAACCGGGACAGGGAAGTGAACAGCCCCAGCATTTT; cdr3_aa: CASREPGQGSEQPQHF
d_call: NA; j_call: TRBJ1-4; clone_size: many; cdr3_length: 13; v_call: TRBV10-3; cdr3_nt: TGTGCCATCAGTGACCTCCAGGGGGAAAAACTGTTTTTT; cdr3_aa: CAISDLQGEKLFF
d_call: NA; j_call: TRBJ1-6; clone_size: NA; cdr3_length: 14; v_call: TRBV12-3/TRBV12-4; cdr3_nt: TGTGCCAGCAGTTTTTACAGGGCTAATTCACCCCTCCACTTT; cdr3_aa: CASSFYRANSPLHF
d_call: NA; j_call: TRBJ1-4; clone_size: few; cdr3_length: 15; v_call: TRBV6-1; cdr3_nt: TGTGCCAGCAGCCTTCCCGGGACAAAAAGAGAAAAACTGTTTTTT; cdr3_aa: CASSLPGTKREKLFF
d_call: NA; j_call: TRBJ1-2; clone_size: few; cdr3_length: 15; v_call: TRBV13; cdr3_nt: TGTGCCAGCAGCTTAGCCAGGAAACTTAACTATGGCTACACCTTC; cdr3_aa: CASSLARKLNYGYTF
d_call: NA; j_call: TRBJ2-3; clone_size: few; cdr3_length: 12; v_call: TRBV7-2; cdr3_nt: TGTGCCAGCAGCTTAGGGTTAGATACGCAGTATTTT; cdr3_aa: CASSLGLDTQYF